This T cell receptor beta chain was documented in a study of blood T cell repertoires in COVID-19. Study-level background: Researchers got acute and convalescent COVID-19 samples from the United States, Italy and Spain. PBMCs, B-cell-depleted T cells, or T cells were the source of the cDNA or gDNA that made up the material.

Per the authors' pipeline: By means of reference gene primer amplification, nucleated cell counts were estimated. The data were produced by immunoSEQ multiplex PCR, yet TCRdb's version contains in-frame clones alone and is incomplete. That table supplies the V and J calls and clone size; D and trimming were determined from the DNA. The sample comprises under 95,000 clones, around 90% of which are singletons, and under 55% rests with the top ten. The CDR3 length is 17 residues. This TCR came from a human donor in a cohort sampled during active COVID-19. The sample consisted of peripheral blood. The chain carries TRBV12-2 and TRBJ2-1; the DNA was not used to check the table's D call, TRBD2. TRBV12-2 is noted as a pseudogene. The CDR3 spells CASRFALLAGNYNEQFF. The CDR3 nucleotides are TGTGCAAGTCGCTTCGCCCTACTAGCGGGGAATTACAATGAGCAGTTCTTC.